The T cell receptor beta chain under discussion was sequenced for a study of radiation and T cells in renal cell carcinoma. General study findings and limits: In blood, top tumor clones expanded by 2 weeks, shrinking by 4.

The V end was cut by 6 bases, the J end by 4 bases, with 18 bases between. The CDR3 is 15 amino acids. The germline V gene has CDR1 MNHEY and CDR2 SVGAGI. Notes on this clone: What it binds is unknown.

Time point here: blood 2 weeks post-SBRT. The sample's treatment: 15 Gy SBRT to primary tumor, nephrectomy 4 weeks later. Clear cell pathology was present in this patient's renal cell carcinoma. Method: immunoSEQ multiplex PCR; TCRdb's copy keeps in-frame clones and lacks some. The profile shows more than 150,000 clones, roughly 90% of them singletons. Sequencing was performed on blood, taken from a patient whose treatment included radiotherapy and nephrectomy. The clonotype originates from a woman aged 45-60 years with renal cell carcinoma. The V gene is TRBV6-5, the J gene TRBJ1-2, with TRBD1 as a possible D gene (5 bases). CDR3 region: CASRVDRTGPYGYTF. DNA for the CDR3: TGTGCCAGCAGGGTCGATAGAACAGGCCCCTATGGCTACACCTTC.